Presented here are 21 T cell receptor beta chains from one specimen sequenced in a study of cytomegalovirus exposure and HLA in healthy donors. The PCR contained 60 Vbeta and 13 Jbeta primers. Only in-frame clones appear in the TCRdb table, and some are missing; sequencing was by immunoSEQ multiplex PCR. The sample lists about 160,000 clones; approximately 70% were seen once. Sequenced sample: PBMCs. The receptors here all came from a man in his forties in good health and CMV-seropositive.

CDR3 DNA sequence: TGTGCCATTAGGGGGGGGAACGATGGCTACACCTTC. It codes for CAIRGGNDGYTF. This chain connects TRBV19 to TRBJ1-2, with D perhaps matching TRBD1 (6 bases). The CDR3 extends over 12 amino acids. Germline-derived CDR1 and CDR2 are LNHDA and SQIVND (reference sequence). Trimming removed 10 bases at V and 6 bases at J, with 15 bases between.

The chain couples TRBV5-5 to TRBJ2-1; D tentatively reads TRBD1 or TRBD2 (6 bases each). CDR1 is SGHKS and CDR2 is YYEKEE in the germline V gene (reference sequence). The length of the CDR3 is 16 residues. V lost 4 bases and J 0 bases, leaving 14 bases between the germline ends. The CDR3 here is CASSVGGWSSYNEQFF. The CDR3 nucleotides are TGTGCCAGCAGCGTGGGGGGCTGGAGCTCCTACAATGAGCAGTTCTTC.

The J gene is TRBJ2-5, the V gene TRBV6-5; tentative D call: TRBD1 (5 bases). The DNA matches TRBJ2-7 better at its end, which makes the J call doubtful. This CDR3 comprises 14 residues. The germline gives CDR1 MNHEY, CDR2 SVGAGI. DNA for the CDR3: TGTGCCAGCAGTCTGACAAGGGGTATCCACGAGCAGTACTTC. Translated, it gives CASSLTRGIHEQYF.

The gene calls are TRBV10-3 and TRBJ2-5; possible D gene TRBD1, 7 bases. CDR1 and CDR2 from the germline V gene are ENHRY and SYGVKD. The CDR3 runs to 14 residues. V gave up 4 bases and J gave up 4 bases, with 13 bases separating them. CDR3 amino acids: CAISGRQGGETQYF. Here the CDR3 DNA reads TGTGCCATCAGTGGGAGACAGGGAGGAGAGACCCAGTACTTC.

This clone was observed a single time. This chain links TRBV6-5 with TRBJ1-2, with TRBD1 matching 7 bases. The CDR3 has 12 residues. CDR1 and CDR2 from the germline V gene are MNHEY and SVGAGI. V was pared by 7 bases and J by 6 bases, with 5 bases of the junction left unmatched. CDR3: CASTDRDHGYTF. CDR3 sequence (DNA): TGTGCCAGCACCGACAGGGACCATGGCTACACCTTC.

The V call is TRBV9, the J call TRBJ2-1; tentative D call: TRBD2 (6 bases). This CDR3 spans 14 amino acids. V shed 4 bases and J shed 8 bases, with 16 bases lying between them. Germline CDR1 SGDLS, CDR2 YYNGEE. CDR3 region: CASSSRWPGDEQFF. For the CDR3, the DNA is TGTGCCAGCAGCTCCCGTTGGCCGGGGGATGAGCAGTTCTTC.

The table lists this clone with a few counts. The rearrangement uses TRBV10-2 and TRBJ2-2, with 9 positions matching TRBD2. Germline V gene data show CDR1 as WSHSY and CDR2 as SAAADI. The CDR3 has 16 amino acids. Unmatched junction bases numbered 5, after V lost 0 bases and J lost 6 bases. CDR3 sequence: CASSESRTSVPGELFF. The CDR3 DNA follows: TGCGCCAGCAGTGAGTCGAGGACTAGCGTTCCCGGGGAGCTGTTTTTT.

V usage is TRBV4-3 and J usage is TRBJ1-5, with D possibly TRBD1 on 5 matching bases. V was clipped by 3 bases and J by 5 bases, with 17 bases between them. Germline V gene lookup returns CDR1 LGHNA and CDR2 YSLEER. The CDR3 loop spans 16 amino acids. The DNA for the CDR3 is TGCGCCAGCAGCCAGGGAGTGCAGGGCGGGGATCAGCCCCAGCATTTT. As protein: CASSQGVQGGDQPQHF.

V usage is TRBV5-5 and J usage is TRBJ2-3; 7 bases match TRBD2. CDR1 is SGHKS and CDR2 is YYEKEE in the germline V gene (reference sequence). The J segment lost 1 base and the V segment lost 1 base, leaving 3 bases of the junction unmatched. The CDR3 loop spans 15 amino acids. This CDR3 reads CASSLSGEGTDTQYF. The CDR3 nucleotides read TGTGCCAGCAGCTTGAGCGGGGAGGGCACAGATACGCAGTATTTT. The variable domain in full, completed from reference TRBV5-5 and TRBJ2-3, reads DAGVTQSPTHLIKTRGQQVTLRCSPISGHKSVSWYQQVLGQGPQFIFQYYEKEERGRGNFPDRFSARQFPNYSSELNVNALLLGDSALYLCASSLSGEGTDTQYFGPGTRLTVL.

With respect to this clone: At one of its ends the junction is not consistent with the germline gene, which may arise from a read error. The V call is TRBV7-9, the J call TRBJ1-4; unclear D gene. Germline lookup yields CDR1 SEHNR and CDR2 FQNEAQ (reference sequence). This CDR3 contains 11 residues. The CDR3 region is CSSSSREKLFF. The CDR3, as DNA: TGTTCCAGCAGCTCCCGTGAAAAACTGTTTTTT.

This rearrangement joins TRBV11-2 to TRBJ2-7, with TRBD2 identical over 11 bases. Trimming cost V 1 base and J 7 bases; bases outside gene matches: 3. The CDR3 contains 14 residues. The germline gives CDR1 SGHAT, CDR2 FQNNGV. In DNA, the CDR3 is TGTGCCAGCAGCTTAGTAGCGGGGGGGCGGGAGCAGTACTTC. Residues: CASSLVAGGREQYF.

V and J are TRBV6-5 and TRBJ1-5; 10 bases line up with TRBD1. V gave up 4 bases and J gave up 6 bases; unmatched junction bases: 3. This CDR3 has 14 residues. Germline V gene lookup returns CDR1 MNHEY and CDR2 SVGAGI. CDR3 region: CASSWTGGSQPQHF. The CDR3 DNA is TGTGCCAGCAGTTGGACAGGGGGAAGTCAGCCCCAGCATTTT.

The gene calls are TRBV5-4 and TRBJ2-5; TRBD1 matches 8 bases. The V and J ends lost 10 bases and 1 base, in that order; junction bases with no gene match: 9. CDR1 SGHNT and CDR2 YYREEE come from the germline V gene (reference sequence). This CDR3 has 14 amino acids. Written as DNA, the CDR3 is TGTGCCCTATCCCCAGGGGGCACCCAAGAGACCCAGTACTTC. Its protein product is CALSPGGTQETQYF.

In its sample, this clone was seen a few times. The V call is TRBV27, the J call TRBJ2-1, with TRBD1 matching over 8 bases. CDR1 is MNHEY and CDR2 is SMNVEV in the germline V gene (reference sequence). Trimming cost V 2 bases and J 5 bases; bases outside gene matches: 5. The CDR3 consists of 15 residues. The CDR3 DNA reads TGTGCCAGCAGTTTAGAAGGGACAGGCCACAATGAGCAGTTCTTC. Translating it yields CASSLEGTGHNEQFF.

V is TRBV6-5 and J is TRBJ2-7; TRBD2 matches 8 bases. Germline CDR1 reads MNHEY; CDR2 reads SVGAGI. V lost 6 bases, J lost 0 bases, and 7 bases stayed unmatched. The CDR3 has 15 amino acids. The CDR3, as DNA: TGTGCCAGCAGACCCAACAGCGGGAGCTCCTACGAGCAGTACTTC. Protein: CASRPNSGSSYEQYF.

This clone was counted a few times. CDR3 bases: TGTGCCAGCAGCCCGGGGGTTAGCTCCTACAATGAGCAGTTCTTC. Protein sequence: CASSPGVSSYNEQFF. The chain recombines TRBV7-2 with TRBJ2-1; weak D call: TRBD2 (6 bases). The V gene lost 5 bases and the J gene lost 0 bases, with 11 bases spanning the gap. Germline-derived CDR1 and CDR2 are SGHTA and FQGNSA. The length of the CDR3 is 15 residues.

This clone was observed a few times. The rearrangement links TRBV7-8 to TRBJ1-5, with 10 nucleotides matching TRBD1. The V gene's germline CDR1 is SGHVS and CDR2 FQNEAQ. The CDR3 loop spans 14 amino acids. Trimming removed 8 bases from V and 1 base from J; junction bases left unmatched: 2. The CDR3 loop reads CASLGQGSNQPQHF. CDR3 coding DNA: TGTGCCAGCTTGGGACAGGGGAGCAATCAGCCCCAGCATTTT.

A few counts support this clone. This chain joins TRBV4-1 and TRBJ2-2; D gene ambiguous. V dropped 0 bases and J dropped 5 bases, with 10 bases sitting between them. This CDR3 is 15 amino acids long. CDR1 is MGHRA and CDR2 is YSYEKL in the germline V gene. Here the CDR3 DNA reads TGCGCCAGCAGCCAAGAACTCGGGTGGACCGGGGAGCTGTTTTTT. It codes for CASSQELGWTGELFF.

The CDR3 nucleotides are TGCGCCAGCAGCCAAGATATCACCGGGGAGCTGTTTTTT. It is translated as CASSQDITGELFF. This chain uses TRBV4-1 with TRBJ2-2; the D is unclear. Germline V gene lookup returns CDR1 MGHRA and CDR2 YSYEKL. The V and J ends lost 0 bases and 4 bases respectively, with 3 bases between them. The CDR3 sequence is 13 residues long.

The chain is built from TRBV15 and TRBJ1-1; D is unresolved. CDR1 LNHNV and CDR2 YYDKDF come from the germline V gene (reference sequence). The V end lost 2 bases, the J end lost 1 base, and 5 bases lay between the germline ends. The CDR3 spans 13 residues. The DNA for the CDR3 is TGTGCCACCAGCAGACTCCGGAACACTGAAGCTTTCTTT. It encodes CATSRLRNTEAFF.

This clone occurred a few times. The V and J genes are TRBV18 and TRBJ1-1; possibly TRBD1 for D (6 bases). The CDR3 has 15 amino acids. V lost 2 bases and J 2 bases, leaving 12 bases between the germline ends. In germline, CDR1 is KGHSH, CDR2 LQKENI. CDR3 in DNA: TGTGCCAGCTCACCAACAGGGATTCTAAACACTGAAGCTTTCTTT. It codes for CASSPTGILNTEAFF.